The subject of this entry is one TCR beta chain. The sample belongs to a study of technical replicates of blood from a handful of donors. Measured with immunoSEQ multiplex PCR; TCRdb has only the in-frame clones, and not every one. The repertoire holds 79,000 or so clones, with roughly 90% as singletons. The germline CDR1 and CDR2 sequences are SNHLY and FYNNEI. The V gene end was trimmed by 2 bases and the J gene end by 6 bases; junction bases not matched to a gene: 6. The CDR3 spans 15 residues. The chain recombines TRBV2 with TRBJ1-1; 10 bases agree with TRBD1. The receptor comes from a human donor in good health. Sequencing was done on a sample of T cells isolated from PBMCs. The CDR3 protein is CASSERDRGDSEAFF. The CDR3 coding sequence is TGTGCCAGCAGTGAAAGGGACAGGGGAGACTCTGAAGCTTTCTTT.